The next 29 T cell receptor beta chains were all read from a single sample in a study of blood T cells in healthy people across ages. A sample-barcoded 5' primer and a J-beta primer mix were used in a second PCR of roughly 6 to 11 cycles. TCRdb processed the 5' RACE reads anew with MiXCR; each CDR3 protein has one entry. The data contain about 680,000 distinct CDR3 sequences, roughly 49% of them singletons. Sequenced material: blood. These receptors were obtained from a woman between 55 and 75 years old in good health.

This clonotype has a single count. The chain recombines TRBV5-4 with TRBJ2-1, with D possibly TRBD2 on 7 matching bases. V gave up 4 bases and J gave up 2 bases, with 13 bases separating them. This CDR3 is built from 15 residues. CDR1 and CDR2 (germline): SGHNT, YYREEE (reference sequence). As DNA, the CDR3 is TGTGCCAGCAGCCAAGGGGGGGGGACCTACAATGAGCAGTTCTTC. It is translated as CASSQGGGTYNEQFF.

V usage is TRBV20-1 and J usage is TRBJ2-1; 7 bases map to TRBD1. V was clipped by 0 bases and J by 7 bases; unmatched bases: 12. The CDR3 covers 16 residues. Germline V gives CDR1 DFQATT, CDR2 SNEGSKA (reference sequence). The DNA of the CDR3 is TGCAGTGCTAGAGATCGGCGGCAGGGGGTAGTGAATGAGCAGTTCTTC. Translating it yields CSARDRRQGVVNEQFF.

This clonotype has more than one count but fewer than ten. The gene calls are TRBV5-1 and TRBJ2-5, with 12 bases aligning to TRBD2. Germline trimming cut 4 bases from V and 5 bases from J; bases unmatched to any gene: 3. Germline-derived CDR1 and CDR2 are SGHRS and YFSETQ. CDR3 length: 14 residues. The CDR3 DNA reads as TGCGCCAGCAGCGGGACTAGCGGGTACGAGACCCAGTACTTC. Translation: CASSGTSGYETQYF. The variable domain in full, with the rest retrieved from reference TRBV5-1 and TRBJ2-5, is KAGVTQTPRYLIKTRGQQVTLSCSPISGHRSVSWYQQTPGQGLQFLFEYFSETQRNKGNFPGRFSGRQFSNSRSEMNVSTLELGDSALYLCASSGTSGYETQYFGPGTRLLVL.

This clonotype was counted a few times. The chain couples TRBV9 to TRBJ1-4; D gene uncertain. CDR3 length: 16 residues. The V gene lost 0 bases and the J gene lost 3 bases, with 12 bases spanning the gap. Germline CDR1 is SGDLS and CDR2 is YYNGEE. The CDR3 nucleotides are TGTGCCAGCAGCGTAGCGGGGTCGTTGGCTAATGAAAAACTGTTTTTT. The encoded protein is CASSVAGSLANEKLFF.

V and J are TRBV28 and TRBJ2-3, with D perhaps matching TRBD2 (7 bases). Trimming took off 6 bases at V and 1 base at J, with 14 bases between the two ends. From germline, CDR1 is MDHEN and CDR2 SYDVKM. The CDR3 has 15 residues. The CDR3 DNA reads as TGTGCCAGCAGCGACGGGGGGCCGCGCACAGATACGCAGTATTTT. It yields the protein CASSDGGPRTDTQYF.

This clonotype was seen more than once but under ten times. The chain carries TRBV14 and TRBJ1-1; D call uncertain. This CDR3 is 14 amino acids long. Between the trimmed V and J ends, which lost 4 bases and 4 bases, there was a span of 13 bases. Germline V gene data show CDR1 as SGHDN and CDR2 as FVKESK. The CDR3 protein is CASSRFVEATEAFF. In DNA form, the CDR3 reads TGTGCCAGCAGCCGTTTCGTGGAGGCCACTGAAGCTTTCTTT.

The V call is TRBV11-2, the J call TRBJ1-4, with 7 bases that match TRBD1. Germline loops: CDR1 SGHAT, CDR2 FQNNGV. CDR3 length equals 15 residues. Trimming removed 6 bases from V and 3 bases from J; junction bases left unmatched: 7. The CDR3 DNA sequence: TGTGCCAGCAGTCTGACAGGGAGGCCTAATGAAAAACTGTTTTTT. This translates into CASSLTGRPNEKLFF.

The rearrangement uses TRBV10-3 and TRBJ2-3; the D gene is possibly TRBD2 (6 bases). Trimming took off 6 bases at V and 0 bases at J, with 7 bases between the two ends. Germline V lookup: CDR1 ENHRY, CDR2 SYGVKD. The CDR3 runs to 13 residues. CDR3 residues: CAIRGTSTDTQYF. In DNA form, the CDR3 reads TGTGCCATCAGGGGGACTAGCACAGATACGCAGTATTTT.

The gene calls are TRBV18 and TRBJ2-1; no reliable D call. V was clipped by 2 bases and J by 4 bases, with 6 bases between them. Per the germline V gene, CDR1 is KGHSH and CDR2 is LQKENI. The CDR3 length is 13 residues. CDR3 sequence reads: CASSPTQYNEQFF. The CDR3 DNA follows: TGTGCCAGCTCACCAACACAGTACAATGAGCAGTTCTTC.

This chain links TRBV27 with TRBJ1-2; 7 positions match TRBD1. This CDR3 is built from 15 residues. The V gene end was trimmed by 0 bases and the J gene end by 7 bases; junction bases not matched to a gene: 8. Looked up from germline, CDR1 is MNHEY and CDR2 is SMNVEV (reference sequence). Here the CDR3 reads CASSLSGTAPSGYTF. CDR3 DNA sequence: TGTGCCAGCAGTTTATCGGGGACAGCTCCTTCTGGCTACACCTTC.

This clonotype has a handful of counts. The chain links TRBV29-1 to TRBJ1-1; 11 bases are a match to TRBD1. CDR1 is SQVTM and CDR2 is ANQGSEA in the germline V gene. There are 15 residues in the CDR3. J gave up 3 bases and V 3 bases, and 6 bases lay outside the gene matches. CDR3 in amino acids: CSVDFGQGADTEAFF. The CDR3 region has the DNA TGCAGCGTTGACTTCGGACAGGGGGCGGACACTGAAGCTTTCTTT. Supplemented by reference TRBV29-1 and TRBJ1-1, the full variable domain reads SAVISQKPSRDICQRGTSLTIQCQVDSQVTMMFWYRQQPGQSLTLIATANQGSEATYESGFVIDKFPISRPNLTFSTLTVSNMSPEDSSIYLCSVDFGQGADTEAFFGQGTRLTVV.

The chain combines TRBV18 with TRBJ1-4; no definite D call. Germline V gene lookup returns CDR1 KGHSH and CDR2 LQKENI. CDR3 size: 13 residues. Trimming removed 5 bases at V and 4 bases at J, with 8 bases between. The CDR3 reads CASSSRLNEKLFF. The CDR3 DNA reads as TGTGCCAGCTCATCCCGTCTTAATGAAAAACTGTTTTTT.

The chain has TRBV20-1 and TRBJ1-5; D is unresolved. The length of the CDR3 is 14 residues. Germline lookup yields CDR1 DFQATT and CDR2 SNEGSKA (reference sequence). Trimming stripped 6 bases from V and 5 bases from J, with 17 bases between. DNA of the CDR3: TGCAGTGCCCCTCCCCCACTCCAATATCAGCCCCAGCATTTT. Amino acids: CSAPPPLQYQPQHF.

This clonotype was observed a few times. The CDR3 DNA reads as TGTGCCAGCAGCTTAGCGGGGACAGGGGGCCAGGATACGCAGTATTTT. Protein sequence: CASSLAGTGGQDTQYF. V gene TRBV7-8 combines with J gene TRBJ2-3; 12 bases are a match to TRBD1. The length of the CDR3 is 16 residues. Looked up from germline, CDR1 is SGHVS and CDR2 is FQNEAQ. The J segment lost 6 bases and the V segment lost 0 bases, leaving 4 bases of the junction unmatched.

The chain joins TRBV20-1 to TRBJ2-4; D is ambiguous. The J call could be wrong; TRBJ2-5 is a better fit for the DNA end. Germline lookup yields CDR1 DFQATT and CDR2 SNEGSKA (reference sequence). The CDR3 is made up of 15 amino acids. This chain's CDR3 is CSAPDPGADPETQYF. The CDR3 DNA reads as TGCAGTGCTCCCGACCCAGGTGCGGATCCAGAGACCCAGTACTTC.

In this sample, this clonotype turned up a few times. V usage is TRBV5-1 and J usage is TRBJ2-1; 7 nucleotides agree with TRBD2. V gave up 1 base and J gave up 4 bases; unmatched junction bases: 5. The CDR3 is 15 residues long. Germline V lookup: CDR1 SGHRS, CDR2 YFSETQ. The CDR3 DNA reads TGCGCCAGCAGCTTGCAAGCGGGGCTTTACAATGAGCAGTTCTTC. Its translation is CASSLQAGLYNEQFF. Filled out from reference TRBV5-1 and TRBJ2-1, the complete variable domain reads KAGVTQTPRYLIKTRGQQVTLSCSPISGHRSVSWYQQTPGQGLQFLFEYFSETQRNKGNFPGRFSGRQFSNSRSEMNVSTLELGDSALYLCASSLQAGLYNEQFFGPGTRLTVL.

J is TRBJ2-7 and V is TRBV6-2 or TRBV6-3; 7 bases match TRBD1. V was pared by 6 bases and J by 3 bases, with 11 bases of the junction left unmatched. The CDR3 is 15 residues long. Per germline, CDR1 MNHEY and CDR2 SVGEGT. CDR3 protein: CASSPPGTVLYEQYF. CDR3 coding DNA: TGTGCCAGCAGCCCTCCCGGGACAGTTCTCTACGAGCAGTACTTC.

The count of this clonotype is one. V is TRBV5-6 and J is TRBJ2-5, with D maybe TRBD1 (6 bases). The J call may be incorrect, as the DNA end agrees better with TRBJ2-7. There are 16 residues in the CDR3. CDR1 is SGHDT, CDR2 YYEEEE, per germline. The CDR3 is CASSLGHPYRDHEQYF. CDR3 sequence (DNA): TGTGCCAGCAGCTTGGGCCACCCATACAGGGACCACGAGCAGTACTTC.

J is TRBJ1-1 and V is TRBV2; D might be TRBD1 (6 bases). The CDR3 runs 14 residues. Germline CDR1 is SNHLY and CDR2 is FYNNEI. The V and J ends lost 7 bases and 0 bases respectively, with 12 bases between them. The CDR3 bases are TGTGCCAGCATTTACAGGGACATGAACACTGAAGCTTTCTTT. This sequence encodes CASIYRDMNTEAFF.

Only a few counts were recorded for this clonotype. V gene TRBV24-1 combines with J gene TRBJ2-4, with TRBD2 identical over 9 bases. V shed 0 bases, J shed 1 base, and the junction held 15 bases outside the gene matches. The germline V gene encodes CDR1 KGHDR and CDR2 SFDVKD. The length of the CDR3 is 21 residues. CDR3 residues: CATSDLHVDSGRVGAKNIQYF. The CDR3 DNA reads TGTGCCACCAGTGATTTGCACGTGGATAGCGGGAGAGTTGGGGCCAAAAACATTCAGTACTTC.

This clonotype was counted between two and nine times. This chain joins TRBV29-1 and TRBJ2-1, with a weak D call TRBD1 (6 bases). The V end was cut by 6 bases, the J end by 9 bases, with 9 bases between. This CDR3 is built from 10 residues. CDR1 and CDR2 from the germline V gene are SQVTM and ANQGSEA. CDR3: CSVGTLEQFF. Written as DNA, the CDR3 is TGCAGCGTCGGGACACTTGAGCAGTTCTTC.

The sample holds a few counts of this clonotype. At one of its ends the junction is not consistent with the germline gene, which may arise from a read error. The chain has TRBV7-2 and TRBJ2-5; perhaps D is TRBD1 or TRBD2 (6 bases each). Matching the DNA end better, TRBJ2-7 makes the J call doubtful. The CDR3 loop spans 11 amino acids. The germline V gene encodes CDR1 SGHTA and CDR2 FQGNSA. The CDR3 sequence is CATSRGREQYF. In DNA, the CDR3 is TGTGCCACCAGCCGGGGGCGCGAGCAGTACTTC.

This clonotype was recorded a few times. The chain employs TRBV10-3 and TRBJ2-7; TRBD2 matches 9 bases. V shed 6 bases and J 7 bases; nucleotides not matched to a gene: 7. CDR3 length: 13 amino acids. CDR1 is ENHRY and CDR2 is SYGVKD in the germline V gene. The DNA of the CDR3 is TGTGCCATCAGATTAGCGGGAGCGAATGAGCAGTACTTC. It is translated as CAIRLAGANEQYF.

CDR3 sequence reads: CASCAGGAQETQYF. DNA of the CDR3: TGTGCCAGCTGCGCGGGAGGAGCCCAAGAGACCCAGTACTTC. The V and J genes are TRBV7-2 and TRBJ2-5; TRBD2 aligns across 8 bases. The CDR3 is 14 residues long. Germline values: CDR1 SGHTA, CDR2 FQGNSA. The J segment lost 1 base and the V segment lost 8 bases, leaving 6 bases of the junction unmatched.

The chain joins TRBV2 to TRBJ2-5; tentatively, D is TRBD1 (5 bases). The DNA end is a closer match to TRBJ2-7, so the J assignment may be wrong. CDR3 length equals 14 residues. Germline loops: CDR1 SNHLY, CDR2 FYNNEI. CDR3 amino acids: CASSVGQNVYEQYF. The DNA for the CDR3 is TGTGCCAGCAGTGTCGGACAAAACGTCTACGAGCAGTACTTC.

This chain joins TRBV7-2 and TRBJ2-1, with D possibly TRBD2 on 6 matching bases. The germline V and J ends were trimmed by 4 bases and 6 bases, with 16 bases remaining between them. The germline gives CDR1 SGHTA, CDR2 FQGNSA. The CDR3 has 15 residues. CDR3 region: CASSSYGTSANEQFF. The CDR3 nucleotides read TGTGCCAGCAGCTCCTACGGGACTTCTGCCAATGAGCAGTTCTTC.

The chain combines TRBV18 with TRBJ1-1, with D uncertain. This CDR3 has 14 residues. Germline V gene lookup returns CDR1 KGHSH and CDR2 LQKENI. Trimming shortened V by 6 bases and J by 4 bases, and 15 bases separated the two germline ends. CDR3 bases: TGTGCCAGCTCCCAGGTGGAGGCTGGCACTGAAGCTTTCTTT. Amino acid sequence: CASSQVEAGTEAFF.

The genes are TRBV7-2 and TRBJ1-1; D gene unclear. Germline CDR1 SGHTA, CDR2 FQGNSA. The V end lost 3 bases, the J end lost 0 bases, and 8 bases lay between the germline ends. This CDR3 region has 14 residues. The CDR3 is CASSFIGLNTEAFF. CDR3 DNA sequence: TGTGCCAGCAGCTTCATAGGGCTGAACACTGAAGCTTTCTTT.

V is TRBV7-3 and J is TRBJ2-1, with 8 nucleotides matching TRBD2. Trimming took 5 bases from V and 0 from J; bases not matched to a gene: 6. Germline CDR1 is SGHTA and CDR2 is FQGTGA. The CDR3 sequence is 16 residues long. The CDR3 bases are TGTGCCAGCAGCCTTAGCGGGGCCAGCTCCTACAATGAGCAGTTCTTC. It specifies CASSLSGASSYNEQFF.